This T cell receptor beta chain was observed in a study of T cell changes during pregnancy in multiple sclerosis. V was pared by 0 bases and J by 1 base, with 8 bases between. Germline V lookup: CDR1 SGDLS, CDR2 YYNGEE. The CDR3 has 14 amino acids. The method was immunoSEQ multiplex PCR; TCRdb's version includes in-frame clones alone and lacks a portion of them. Found here are more than 45,000 clones, roughly 94% of them singletons; the top ten hold under 0.55%. Specimen: CD4+ T cells from peripheral blood mononuclear cells, collected in the first trimester of pregnancy. The sequence was collected from a female donor with multiple sclerosis, enrolled in a pregnancy study. V usage is TRBV9 and J usage is TRBJ2-7; D not certain. CDR3 DNA sequence: TGTGCCAGCAGCGTAGACCCAGGATCCTACGAGCAGTACTTC. Its translation: CASSVDPGSYEQYF.